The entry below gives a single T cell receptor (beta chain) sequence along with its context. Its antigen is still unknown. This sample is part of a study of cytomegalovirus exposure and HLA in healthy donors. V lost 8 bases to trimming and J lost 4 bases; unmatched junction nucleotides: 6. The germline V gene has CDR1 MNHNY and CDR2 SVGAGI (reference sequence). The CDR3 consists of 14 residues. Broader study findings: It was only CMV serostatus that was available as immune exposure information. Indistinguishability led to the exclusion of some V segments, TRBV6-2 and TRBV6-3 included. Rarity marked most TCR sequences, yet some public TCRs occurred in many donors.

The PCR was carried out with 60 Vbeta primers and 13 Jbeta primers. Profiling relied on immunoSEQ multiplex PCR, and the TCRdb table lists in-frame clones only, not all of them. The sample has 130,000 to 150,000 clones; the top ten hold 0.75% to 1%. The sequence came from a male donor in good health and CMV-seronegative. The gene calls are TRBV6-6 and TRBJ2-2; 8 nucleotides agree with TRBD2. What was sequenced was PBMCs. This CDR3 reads CASAGTRSTGELFF. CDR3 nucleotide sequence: TGTGCCAGCGCCGGGACTAGGAGCACCGGGGAGCTGTTTTTT.